This is a list of T cell receptor beta chains from one sample in a study of blood T cell repertoires in COVID-19. The repertoire was sequenced with immunoSEQ multiplex PCR; TCRdb's copy has only in-frame clones and lacks some. The sample records 250,000 to 350,000 clones, more than 75% being singletons. The specimen sequenced was PBMCs or T cells enriched from blood (not recorded which). The receptors derive from a woman aged 55 to 70 in a cohort exposed to, infected with or recovered from COVID-19 (not recorded which). Each CDR3 is given with its conserved first and last residue. The D gene is left open where the match is weak. The listing skips clone size in some rows; elsewhere it reads once, few, many or a size class.

>NA|TRBV28|TRBJ1-2|NA
TGTGCCAGCAGTTTGAGTAGCCTCATCGGGGGTGGCTACACCTTC
CASSLSSLIGGGYTF
>NA|TRBV5-1|TRBJ2-1|TRBD2
TGCGCCAGCAGCTTGGCGGGGAATAGCGGGACGTTTTACAATGAGCAGTTCTTC
CASSLAGNSGTFYNEQFF
>NA|TRBV7-3|TRBJ1-3|NA
TGTGCCAGCAGCTTAAGTTCAGGGGCAGGAAACACCATATATTTT
CASSLSSGAGNTIYF
>NA|TRBV28|TRBJ2-7|TRBD2
TGTGCCAGCAGTTTGACCATAGCGGGGAACGAGCAGTACTTC
CASSLTIAGNEQYF
>NA|TRBV5-6|TRBJ1-1|NA
TGTGCCAGCAGCTCGCCACCCCAGGGCCTGAACACTGAAGCTTTCTTT
CASSSPPQGLNTEAFF
>NA|TRBV5-4|TRBJ2-5|NA
TGTGCCAGCAGCTTGCAGGGTGGAGAGACCCAGTACTTC
CASSLQGGETQYF
>NA|TRBV18|TRBJ1-4|NA
TGTGCCAGTTCAAAGGGAGGCACTAATGAAAAACTGTTTTTT
CASSKGGTNEKLFF
>NA|TRBV15|TRBJ1-1|NA
TGTGCCACCAGCAGAGCCCAGGGGCTCGAGGTCACTGAAGCTTTCTTT
CATSRAQGLEVTEAFF
>NA|TRBV2|TRBJ1-5|NA
TGTGCCAGCAGTGGTACAGGGTATAATCAGCCCCAGCATTTT
CASSGTGYNQPQHF
>NA|TRBV5-1|TRBJ2-5|NA
TGCGCCAGCAGAGGCGGGCCTTCGGAGACCCAGTACTTC
CASRGGPSETQYF
>NA|TRBV7-3|TRBJ2-2|NA
TGTGCCAGCAGCTTCTACAACACCGGGGAGCTGTTTTTT
CASSFYNTGELFF
>once|TRBV7-9|TRBJ2-2|NA
TGTGCCAGCAGCGCGGCTTCGAACACCGGGGAGCTGTTTTTT
CASSAASNTGELFF
>NA|TRBV24-1|TRBJ2-7|NA
TGTGCCACCAGTGGTACAGGGACCTCTGGCGAGCAGTACTTC
CATSGTGTSGEQYF
>NA|TRBV3-1/TRBV3-2|TRBJ2-7|NA
TGTGCCAGCAGGCATAATCTACGTGGGCAGTACTTC
CASRHNLRGQYF